These 2 T cell receptor beta chains originate from one sample sequenced in a study of shared clonotypes between healthy human individuals. In the naive CD8 group, cells lacked CD45RO and were positively selected for CCR7, so terminally differentiated effector memory CD45RA+ cells were left out. TCRdb keeps only in-frame clones here, not all; method: immunoSEQ multiplex PCR. The sample contains some 1,900,000 clones, 85% to 95% of which appear only once. Sequencing used naive CD8+ T cells sorted from blood. The receptors shown here come from a man in his late teens or twenties in good health.

The chain employs TRBV7-6 and TRBJ2-7; 10 bases line up with TRBD1. V gave up 5 bases and J gave up 6 bases; unmatched junction bases: 4. This CDR3 comprises 13 residues. The germline gives CDR1 SGHVS, CDR2 FNYEAQ. The CDR3 here is CASSLGQGVEQYF. The CDR3 coding sequence is TGTGCCAGCAGCCTCGGACAGGGGGTCGAGCAGTACTTC.

The gene calls are TRBV7-9 and TRBJ2-5; D is uncertain. The CDR3 is made up of 12 amino acids. V dropped 7 bases and J dropped 1 base, with 7 bases sitting between them. The germline gives CDR1 SEHNR, CDR2 FQNEAQ (reference sequence). As DNA, the CDR3 is TGTGCCAGCACGGGTTTCCAAGAGACCCAGTACTTC. Its translation: CASTGFQETQYF.